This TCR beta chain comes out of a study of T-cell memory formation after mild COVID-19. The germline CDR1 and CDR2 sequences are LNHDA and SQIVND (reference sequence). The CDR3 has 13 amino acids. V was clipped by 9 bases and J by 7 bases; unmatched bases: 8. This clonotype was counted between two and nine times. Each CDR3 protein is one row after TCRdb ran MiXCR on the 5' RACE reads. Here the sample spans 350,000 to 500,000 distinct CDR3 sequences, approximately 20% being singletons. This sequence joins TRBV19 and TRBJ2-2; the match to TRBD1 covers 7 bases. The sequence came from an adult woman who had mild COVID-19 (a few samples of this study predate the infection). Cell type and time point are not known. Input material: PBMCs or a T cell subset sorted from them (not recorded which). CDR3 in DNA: TGTGCCAGCAACAGACAGGGCCTCGGGGAGCTGTTTTTT. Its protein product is CASNRQGLGELFF.